This TCR beta chain was obtained from a study of read filtering for tumor transcriptome and immune sequencing (dated by TCRdb to 2019 to 2021). A note on the overall study: The cohort was composed of 16 to 20 male and approximately 15 female patients, with a mean age of approximately 72 years and an age range of about 45 to 90. Whole-transcriptome libraries were prepared with the TruSeq RNA Access Library Prep Kit after DNase treatment. TCR repertoires obtained by targeted immune repertoire sequencing and by bulk whole-transcriptome sequencing performed on the same bone marrow samples were compared. A main aim was a read-filtering strategy for immune repertoire data, specifically whether clonotypes supported by a single read should be removed. By revised international staging, under 10 patients were R-ISS I, under 20 were R-ISS II and over five were R-ISS III. TCR-region mapped reads per sample ranged from about 3.5 to 11 million with IR-seq versus only about 85 to 1273 with RNA-seq.

Bone marrow was sampled from every patient at the time of active disease. Isolation of bone marrow mononuclear cells was performed by Ficoll-Hypaque density gradient centrifugation. CD138-negative cells were obtained by negative selection after labeling with CD138 magnetic microbeads on a MACS separator, removing myeloma plasma cells. Purity of the isolated cells was checked by flow cytometry on an Attune NxT using CD138 antibodies. Total RNA was extracted with TRIzol reagent and quantified with a NanoDrop spectrophotometer. For each patient, paired RNA-seq and IR-seq were run on the CD138-negative bone marrow sample from that patient. Between the V and J ends, shortened by 5 bases and 5 bases respectively, the junction contains 12 bases. The CDR3 runs 13 residues from the cysteine to the phenylalanine. The read is trimmed to its CDR3 DNA, 39 bases read in frame from base 1. The Immunoverse kit was used to build TCR libraries from about 400 ng RNA, with molecular barcoded adaptors covering alpha/delta and beta/gamma chains. TCR library preparation used the same RNA that went into transcriptome sequencing. Sequencing of the TCR libraries was done on an Illumina HiSeq 4000 with 2 x 150 cycles. Per the source publication's procedure: TCR reads were aligned to human V, D, J and C references and assembled into CDR3 clonotypes with MiXCR, including quality filtering and error correction. The tcR package in R was used for analysis of clonotype counts and gene usage diversity. For inspection of raw mapping reads, RNA-seq reads were mapped by STAR aligner version 2.5.3a onto GRCh37 of the human genome. To test the effect of sequencing depth on detected clonotypes, IR-seq fastq files were randomly downsampled using Seqtk 1.3. Using fastp at Q25 and MiXCR, TCRdb reprocessed the public reads and kept productive beta chains. Rows are unified per CDR3 protein, each entry keeping the most common DNA and genes. V and J calls and clone size were set by TCRdb, not the authors. The sample includes some 130,000 distinct CDR3 sequences, with approximately 12% observed a single time. Together, the top ten hold 9.5% to 12% of the sample.

Summary of the overall study and its limitations: When single-read clonotypes were removed, the proportions of shared clonotypes in IR-seq and RNA-seq correlated more strongly. Single-read clonotypes made up around 82% of clonotypes but only 3.5% to 4% of total reads in IR-seq, compared with just under 75% of clonotypes and more than 40% of reads in RNA-seq. IR-seq captured clonotypes at much higher depth and more reliably than RNA-seq, and smaller IR-seq throughput sufficed to identify most shared clonotypes. The sorted CD138-negative fraction was a mixed bone marrow immune population, not purified T cells.

This clonotype showed up many times. Its antigen remains unidentified. Per-nucleotide qualities are absent, and no much larger clonotype sits a single base away. Specimen: a population of CD138-negative cells sorted from bone marrow. What this sample's cell subset or site label stands for: bone marrow mononuclear cells depleted of CD138+ plasma/myeloma cells by negative magnetic selection. The rearrangement joined TRBV12-3 or TRBV12-4 to TRBJ2-5, with the D call tentatively TRBD1 or TRBD2, each fitting 7 bases. The receptor's source is a donor aged 40 or older with multiple myeloma. The nucleotide sequence reads as follows: TGTGCCAGCAGTAGACAGGGAGGGGAGACCCAGTACTTC. The resulting protein is CASSRQGGETQYF.